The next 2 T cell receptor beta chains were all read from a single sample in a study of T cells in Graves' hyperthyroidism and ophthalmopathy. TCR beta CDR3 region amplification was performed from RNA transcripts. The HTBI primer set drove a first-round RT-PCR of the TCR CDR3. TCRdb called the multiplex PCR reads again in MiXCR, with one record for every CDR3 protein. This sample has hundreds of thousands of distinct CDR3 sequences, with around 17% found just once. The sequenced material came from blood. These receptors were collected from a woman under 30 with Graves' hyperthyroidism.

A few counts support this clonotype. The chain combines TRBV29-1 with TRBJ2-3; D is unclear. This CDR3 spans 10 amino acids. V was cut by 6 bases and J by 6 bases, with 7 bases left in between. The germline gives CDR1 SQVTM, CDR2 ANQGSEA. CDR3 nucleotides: TGCAGCGTAGTCGAGGATACGCAGTATTTT. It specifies CSVVEDTQYF.

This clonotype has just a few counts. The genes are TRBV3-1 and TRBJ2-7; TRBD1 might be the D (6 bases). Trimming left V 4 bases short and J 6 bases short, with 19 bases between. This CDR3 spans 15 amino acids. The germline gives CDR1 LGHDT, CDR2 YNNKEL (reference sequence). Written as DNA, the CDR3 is TGTGCCAGCAGCCGGACCGGGACACGGGTTTTCGAGCAGTACTTC. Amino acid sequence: CASSRTGTRVFEQYF.